These T cell receptor beta chains were read from a single sample in a study of siplizumab effects on memory and regulatory T cells. Sequencing used immunoSEQ multiplex PCR; TCRdb keeps in-frame clones, though not all of them. The table records roughly 100,000 clones, more than 85% of them present only once. The source material was Tregs sorted from blood. The source is a human donor in good health. The CDR3 runs from the conserved cysteine through the conserved F or W. A D gene is named only where the DNA matches it firmly. Only some rows state a clone size, as once, few, many or a class for expanded clones.

clone_size cdr3_length j_call v_call d_call cdr3_nt cdr3_aa
. 14 TRBJ1-2 TRBV6-6 . TGTGCCAGCAGCAAAGGACAGCGAGGTTATGGCTACACCTTC CASSKGQRGYGYTF
. 13 TRBJ1-5 TRBV9 . TGTGCCAGCAGTCCCACAGGGAATCAGCCCCAGCATTTT CASSPTGNQPQHF
. 19 TRBJ2-2 TRBV7-3 TRBD2 TGTGCCAGCAGCTTTACTTTTCCTAGCGGGAGGAGCAACACCGGGGAGCTGTTTTTT CASSFTFPSGRSNTGELFF
. 17 TRBJ1-1 TRBV7-9 . TGTGCCAGCAGCTTAGAGGTCATATTGGACAGACCCACTGAAGCTTTCTTT CASSLEVILDRPTEAFF
once 14 TRBJ2-7 TRBV11-2 . TGTGCCAGCAGCTTAGGGGCTAACCACTACGAGCAGTACTTC CASSLGANHYEQYF
. 14 TRBJ1-5 TRBV6-1 TRBD1 TGTGCCAGCAGCAGGGGGGGGGCAAGGCAGCCCCAGCATTTT CASSRGGARQPQHF
. 12 TRBJ2-2 TRBV11-2 . TGTGCCAGCAGCTCTGATACCGGGGAGCTGTTTTTT CASSSDTGELFF
. 14 TRBJ1-5 TRBV6-1 . TGTGCCAGCAGTGCGGTGCAGAACAATCAGCCCCAGCATTTT CASSAVQNNQPQHF
. 15 TRBJ1-6 TRBV18 . TGTGCCAGCTCACTGTCTGTAGACGGCAATTCACCCCTCCACTTT CASSLSVDGNSPLHF
. 12 TRBJ1-6 TRBV27 . TGTGCCAGCAGGGGGGGATATTCACCCCTCCACTTT CASRGGYSPLHF
. 12 TRBJ2-5 TRBV11-3 . TGTGCCAGCAGGGAGGGCGCGGAGACCCAGTACTTC CASREGAETQYF
. 15 TRBJ2-1 TRBV6-5 TRBD2 TGTGCCAGCGCAGGGAGACTAGCGGCTAACAATGAGCAGTTCTTC CASAGRLAANNEQFF
. 13 TRBJ2-7 TRBV5-1 . TGCGCCAGCAGCTTAGCTCTCCGCCTCGAGCAGTACTTC CASSLALRLEQYF
once 14 TRBJ2-3 TRBV29-1 TRBD1 TGCAGCGCCCGACAGGGGGCGACGAGAGATACGCAGTATTTT CSARQGATRDTQYF
. 15 TRBJ2-1 TRBV11-3 TRBD1 TGTGCCAGCAGCTTGACAGGGGGCGTTGACAATGAGCAGTTCTTC CASSLTGGVDNEQFF
. 15 TRBJ2-1 TRBV7-8 TRBD2 TGTGCCAGCAGACCCAGACTAGCGGGACGGATTGAGCAGTTCTTC CASRPRLAGRIEQFF
. 13 TRBJ1-1 TRBV5-1 . TGCGCCAGCAAGGTTCAGGGAGGGACTGAAGCTTTCTTT CASKVQGGTEAFF
. 12 TRBJ1-5 TRBV6-1 . TGTGCCAGCAGTGCCCCCGCTCAGCCCCAGCATTTT CASSAPAQPQHF